The entry below describes one T cell receptor (beta chain). The V gene's germline CDR1 is SGHVS and CDR2 FQNEAQ. This CDR3 region has 14 residues. With 0 bases removed from V and 7 bases from J, the gap between germline ends came to 10 bases. This sample is part of a study of early T cells in non-severe SARS-CoV-2 infection. As part of library construction, unique molecular identifiers were attached to individual cDNA molecules. TCRdb itself ran the 5' RACE reads through MiXCR, one entry per CDR3 protein. The table shows roughly 81,000 distinct CDR3 sequences, with 5% to 7% occurring only once. The sequenced material came from whole blood. J is TRBJ2-4 and V is TRBV7-8; a possible D gene is TRBD1 (5 bases). This receptor was taken from an adult who was a healthcare worker with PCR-confirmed SARS-CoV-2 infection or an uninfected control (not recorded which). CDR3: CASSLAEPGNIQYF. CDR3 DNA sequence: TGTGCCAGCAGCTTAGCAGAGCCAGGGAACATTCAGTACTTC.